The 30 T cell receptor beta chains below were found in one sample sequenced in a study of control samples from healthy donors and cancer patients. The protocol was immunoSEQ multiplex PCR, while the TCRdb copy is restricted to in-frame clones and leaves out a portion. In the table there are around 110,000 clones, more than 85% of which are singletons. The sample consisted of blood. The receptor set was obtained from a man younger than 45 in good health.

This clone has more than one count but fewer than ten. The chain has TRBV20-1 and TRBJ1-6; 9 bases map to TRBD1. The germline gives CDR1 DFQATT, CDR2 SNEGSKA (reference sequence). There are 14 residues in the CDR3. V shed 3 bases, J shed 6 bases, and the junction held 3 bases outside the gene matches. The CDR3 region has the DNA TGCAGTGCTAGTCTGACAGGGGGTAATTCACCCCTCCACTTT. Translated, it gives CSASLTGGNSPLHF.

V and J are TRBV12-5 and TRBJ1-5; 10 bases agree with TRBD1. The junction had 1 base not matched to a gene; V was cut back by 0 bases and J by 5 bases. Germline CDR1 LGHNT, CDR2 FRNRAP. CDR3 length: 15 residues. The CDR3 DNA sequence: TGTGCTAGTGGTTTGGTGACAGGGGGCTATCAGCCCCAGCATTTT. Encoded protein: CASGLVTGGYQPQHF.

A word on this clone: Other nucleotide sequences from this sample produce the same CDR3. V and J are TRBV11-2 and TRBJ1-4; 7 bases align to TRBD1. V trimming: 5 bases; J trimming: 2 bases; junction bases outside the gene matches: 8. In germline, CDR1 is SGHAT, CDR2 FQNNGV. This CDR3 has 16 amino acids. CDR3 sequence: CASSRTTGPTNEKLFF. The CDR3 DNA is TGTGCCAGCAGCCGAACGACAGGGCCGACTAATGAAAAACTGTTTTTT. Combining the CDR3 with reference TRBV11-2 and TRBJ1-4 gives the whole variable domain EAGVAQSPRYKIIEKRQSVAFWCNPISGHATLYWYQQILGQGPKLLIQFQNNGVVDDSQLPKDRFSAERLKGVDSTLKIQPAKLEDSAVYLCASSRTTGPTNEKLFFGSGTQLSVL.

The chain is built from TRBV5-1 and TRBJ1-3; no clear D gene. This CDR3 region has 14 residues. Germline CDR1 and CDR2: SGHRS and YFSETQ. The V gene lost 4 bases and the J gene lost 8 bases, with 16 bases spanning the gap. CDR3 protein: CASSRPGPGDTIYF. The CDR3 DNA sequence: TGCGCCAGCAGCCGTCCGGGCCCCGGGGACACCATATATTTT.

This clone was detected a few times. The chain employs TRBV12-3 or TRBV12-4 and TRBJ1-2; TRBD1 is a possible D gene (5 bases). The CDR3 has 13 amino acids. The germline V and J ends were trimmed by 6 bases and 2 bases, with 10 bases remaining between them. The CDR3 spells CASSRDGNYGYTF. The CDR3 DNA is TGTGCCAGCAGCCGGGACGGAAACTATGGCTACACCTTC.

This chain connects TRBV24-1 to TRBJ1-2; maybe TRBD1 (6 bases). V lost 5 bases and J lost 8, with 17 bases in between. From germline, CDR1 is KGHDR and CDR2 SFDVKD. The CDR3 length is 14 residues. CDR3: CATSGVGGSKGYTF. CDR3 DNA sequence: TGTGCCACCAGTGGTGTAGGGGGATCAAAAGGCTACACCTTC.

The chain combines TRBV3-1 (or the pseudogene TRBV3-2) with TRBJ1-4; D may be TRBD1 (6 bases). From germline, CDR1 is LGHDT and CDR2 YNNKEL (reference sequence). Trimming removed 4 bases from V and 6 bases from J, with 15 bases in between. This CDR3 has 15 residues. The DNA for the CDR3 is TGTGCCAGCAGCCCCGAGGGGGGCTGGTATGAAAAACTGTTTTTT. Its protein product is CASSPEGGWYEKLFF.

This chain links TRBV5-4 with TRBJ2-7, with 10 bases aligning to TRBD2. Germline V gene lookup returns CDR1 SGHNT and CDR2 YYREEE (reference sequence). The CDR3 extends over 16 amino acids. With 4 bases clipped from V and 4 bases from J, the junction kept 11 bases outside the gene matches. DNA of the CDR3: TGTGCCAGCAGCCCCGACACTAGCGGGGTACCGTACGAGCAGTACTTC. Translation: CASSPDTSGVPYEQYF. The full variable domain, rest sourced from reference TRBV5-4 and TRBJ2-7, is ETGVTQSPTHLIKTRGQQVTLRCSSQSGHNTVSWYQQALGQGPQFIFQYYREEENGRGNFPPRFSGLQFPNYSSELNVNALELDDSALYLCASSPDTSGVPYEQYFGPGTRLTVT.

The chain links TRBV5-4 to TRBJ2-1; D might be TRBD2 (6 bases). Germline assignment: CDR1 SGHNT and CDR2 YYREEE (reference sequence). The CDR3 loop spans 15 amino acids. V was cut by 5 bases and J by 7 bases, with 19 bases left in between. The CDR3 protein is CASREDYPVLNEQFF. The CDR3 region has the DNA TGTGCCAGCAGGGAGGACTACCCCGTTTTGAATGAGCAGTTCTTC.

V gene TRBV6-1 combines with J gene TRBJ1-5, with a weak D call TRBD1 (6 bases). CDR3 length equals 13 residues. V was shortened by 1 base and J by 11 bases, with 12 bases between the two germline ends. The germline gives CDR1 MNHNS, CDR2 SASEGT. CDR3 sequence: CASSEGTARTQHF. In DNA, the CDR3 is TGTGCCAGCAGTGAAGGGACAGCGCGGACCCAGCATTTT.

This clone was detected only once. This chain joins TRBV27 and TRBJ2-3; TRBD1 or TRBD2 may be the D gene (6 bases each). Germline V gene data show CDR1 as MNHEY and CDR2 as SMNVEV (reference sequence). The V end was cut by 4 bases, the J end by 0 bases, with 17 bases between. This CDR3 spans 17 amino acids. As DNA, the CDR3 is TGTGCCAGCAGTTCACCTGCCCGGGGGCTCAGCACAGATACGCAGTATTTT. It is translated as CASSSPARGLSTDTQYF.

This clone was seen once. The chain uses TRBV11-2 and TRBJ2-2, with 12 bases lining up with TRBD2. Germline V gene data show CDR1 as SGHAT and CDR2 as FQNNGV. The V gene end was trimmed by 5 bases and the J gene end by 8 bases; junction bases not matched to a gene: 6. The CDR3 consists of 15 residues. For the CDR3, the DNA is TGTGCCAGCAGCCCGGGACTAGCGGGTAATGGGGAGCTGTTTTTT. The encoded protein is CASSPGLAGNGELFF.

The chain is built from TRBV6-5 and TRBJ1-4, with a weak D call TRBD1 (5 bases). The CDR3 extends over 13 amino acids. The ends were cut back, 8 bases at V and 6 bases at J, with 13 bases in the middle. Per germline, CDR1 MNHEY and CDR2 SVGAGI. CDR3 coding DNA: TGTGCCAGCGGCTGGGGGGGGGATGAAAAACTGTTTTTT. Protein product: CASGWGGDEKLFF.

The J gene is TRBJ2-1, the V gene TRBV7-9, with D perhaps TRBD1 (6 bases). The V gene's germline CDR1 is SEHNR and CDR2 FQNEAQ (reference sequence). The CDR3 has 16 amino acids. Trimming removed 5 bases at V and 4 bases at J, with 18 bases between. The CDR3 sequence: CASSPTQGSFYNEQFF. CDR3 nucleotides: TGTGCCAGCAGCCCCACACAGGGCTCATTTTACAATGAGCAGTTCTTC.

The chain combines TRBV5-4 with TRBJ1-2, with TRBD1 identical over 7 bases. From germline, CDR1 is SGHNT and CDR2 YYREEE (reference sequence). The CDR3 is made up of 13 amino acids. After removal of 4 bases from V and 4 bases from J, the junction contained 4 bases not matched to a gene. The CDR3 sequence is CASSTGQIYGYTF. For the CDR3, the DNA is TGTGCCAGCAGCACGGGACAGATCTATGGCTACACCTTC.

The rearrangement uses TRBV9 and TRBJ2-3, with 11 bases matching TRBD2. V dropped 4 bases and J dropped 2; count of bases not matched to a gene: 3. From germline, CDR1 is SGDLS and CDR2 YYNGEE. This CDR3 region has 15 residues. CDR3 protein: CASSPGLAVTDTQYF. CDR3 coding DNA: TGTGCCAGCAGCCCGGGACTAGCGGTCACAGATACGCAGTATTTT.

The V and J genes are TRBV27 and TRBJ1-2; no clear D. Germline lookup yields CDR1 MNHEY and CDR2 SMNVEV (reference sequence). The V end was cut by 5 bases, the J end by 6 bases, with 16 bases between. The CDR3 contains 14 residues. The CDR3 loop is CASSPQVLSNGYTF. CDR3 coding DNA: TGTGCCAGCAGTCCCCAAGTCCTGAGTAATGGCTACACCTTC.

The genes are TRBV20-1 and TRBJ2-3, with D uncertain. Germline CDR1 is DFQATT and CDR2 is SNEGSKA (reference sequence). V was shortened by 3 bases and J by 5 bases, with 3 bases between the two germline ends. The CDR3 has 10 residues. The CDR3 coding sequence is TGCAGTGCTAGTGGAGATACGCAGTATTTT. Its protein is CSASGDTQYF.

This sequence joins TRBV19 and TRBJ1-5; D gene unclear. The V gene lost 2 bases and the J gene lost 5 bases, with 10 bases spanning the gap. This CDR3 comprises 14 residues. CDR1 is LNHDA and CDR2 is SQIVND in the germline V gene (reference sequence). CDR3 coding DNA: TGTGCCAGTAGTATACCGACAAACTATCAGCCCCAGCATTTT. It is translated as CASSIPTNYQPQHF.

The genes are TRBV5-4 and TRBJ2-2, with D unclear. Trimming removed 0 bases at V and 6 bases at J, with 3 bases between. CDR3 length: 12 residues. In germline, CDR1 is SGHNT, CDR2 YYREEE (reference sequence). CDR3 protein: CASSLGPGELFF. DNA of the CDR3: TGTGCCAGCAGCTTGGGCCCCGGGGAGCTGTTTTTT.

CDR3 loop: CAISETAGAGYTF. The CDR3 coding sequence is TGTGCCATCAGTGAGACGGCGGGAGCGGGCTACACCTTC. The rearrangement links TRBV10-3 to TRBJ1-2; D is undetermined. Germline V gives CDR1 ENHRY, CDR2 SYGVKD. V shed 2 bases and J shed 8 bases, with 12 bases lying between them. The CDR3 is made up of 13 amino acids.

This clone was counted a single time. The chain links TRBV6-2 or TRBV6-3 to TRBJ2-7; TRBD2 aligns across 9 bases. V lost 2 bases to trimming and J lost 5 bases; unmatched junction nucleotides: 4. The CDR3 is 14 residues long. Per germline, CDR1 MNHEY and CDR2 SVGEGT. The CDR3 spells CASSYGGGADEQYF. The CDR3 nucleotides read TGTGCCAGCAGTTACGGCGGGGGGGCCGACGAGCAGTACTTC.

The rearrangement uses TRBV18 and TRBJ2-5; 8 positions agree with TRBD2. The CDR3 loop spans 16 amino acids. Looked up from germline, CDR1 is KGHSH and CDR2 is LQKENI. V lost 6 bases, J lost 2 bases, and 11 bases stayed unmatched. As DNA, the CDR3 is TGTGCCAGCTCTCCGCAAACGACTAGCGAGCAAGAGACCCAGTACTTC. It codes for CASSPQTTSEQETQYF. Full variable domain (outside the CDR3, taken from reference TRBV18 and TRBJ2-5): NAGVMQNPRHLVRRRGQEARLRCSPMKGHSHVYWYRQLPEEGLKFMVYLQKENIIDESGMPKERFSAEFPKEGPSILRIQQVVRGDSAAYFCASSPQTTSEQETQYFGPGTRLLVL.

The chain couples TRBV28 to TRBJ2-5; 7 positions agree with TRBD1. The V segment lost 7 bases and the J segment 0 bases; nucleotides outside the gene matches: 8. There are 15 residues in the CDR3. Germline V CDR1 and CDR2: MDHEN, SYDVKM. CDR3 protein: CASIQRDRHQETQYF. The CDR3 region has the DNA TGTGCCAGCATCCAACGGGACAGACACCAAGAGACCCAGTACTTC.

The chain joins TRBV5-6 to TRBJ1-1; D is unclear. The V gene lost 2 bases and the J gene lost 10 bases, with 9 bases spanning the gap. CDR3 size: 11 residues. Germline CDR1 and CDR2: SGHDT and YYEEEE. Here the CDR3 reads CASSFESRAFF. The CDR3 DNA sequence: TGTGCCAGCAGCTTTGAAAGTCGAGCTTTCTTT.

V gene TRBV10-2 combines with J gene TRBJ2-2; the D gene is possibly TRBD2 (6 bases). The length of the CDR3 is 13 residues. Germline V CDR1 and CDR2: WSHSY, SAAADI. CDR3 nucleotide sequence: TGCGCTCTGGAGGGGACTAACACCGGGGAGCTGTTTTTT. It translates to CALEGTNTGELFF.

The chain carries TRBV4-1 and TRBJ2-1; 8 bases are a match to TRBD2. With V trimmed by 0 bases and J by 6 bases, 4 bases remained unmatched. The CDR3 extends over 15 amino acids. Per the germline V gene, CDR1 is MGHRA and CDR2 is YSYEKL. In DNA, the CDR3 is TGCGCCAGCAGCCAAGAGCGGGGGGCCCGCAATGAGCAGTTCTTC. Its protein is CASSQERGARNEQFF.

The rearrangement uses TRBV7-2 and TRBJ1-5; no firm D call. CDR3 size: 14 residues. Per the germline V gene, CDR1 is SGHTA and CDR2 is FQGNSA. The germline V and J ends were trimmed by 7 bases and 0 bases, with 10 bases remaining between them. This CDR3 is CASTLGNSNQPQHF. CDR3 DNA sequence: TGTGCCAGCACCCTAGGGAATAGCAATCAGCCCCAGCATTTT.

This clone was detected only a few times. The chain employs TRBV6-5 and TRBJ2-7; 11 nucleotides line up with TRBD1. The germline CDR1 and CDR2 sequences are MNHEY and SVGAGI. J gave up 5 bases and V 4 bases, and 7 bases lay outside the gene matches. The CDR3 extends over 15 amino acids. CDR3 protein: CASSSAGTGGHEQYV. CDR3 DNA sequence: TGTGCCAGCAGTTCCGCAGGGACAGGGGGACACGAGCAGTACGTC.

The J gene is TRBJ1-2, the V gene TRBV19; the D is unclear. Deletions cut 5 bases from V and 5 bases from J, with 9 bases between. Per the germline V gene, CDR1 is LNHDA and CDR2 is SQIVND (reference sequence). This CDR3 comprises 12 residues. The CDR3 loop is CASSFQGYGYTF. DNA of the CDR3: TGTGCCAGTAGTTTTCAAGGATATGGCTACACCTTC.